The 24 T cell receptor beta chains below come from one sample, sequenced in a study of T-cell reconstitution after alpha-beta-depleted transplantation in children. The library targeted TCRbeta and was prepared with unique molecular identifiers. TCRdb reanalysed the PCR reads using MiXCR and keeps one entry per CDR3 protein. Among 200,000 to 250,000 distinct CDR3 sequences listed, about 8.7% were seen once. The source was PBMCs, mostly from graft donor cells, collected 360 days after TCRalphabeta/CD19-depleted stem cell transplant. The receptors shown here come from a male patient between 2 and 15 years old who had a stem cell transplant for acute myeloid leukemia, so the T cells may come from the graft donor.

Many counts were recorded for this clonotype. V is TRBV4-1 and J is TRBJ2-1, with 7 bases identical to TRBD1. The V and J ends lost 4 bases and 4 bases, in that order; junction bases with no gene match: 4. Per the germline V gene, CDR1 is MGHRA and CDR2 is YSYEKL. The length of the CDR3 is 14 residues. CDR3 protein: CASSRGTDYNEQFF. The CDR3 DNA sequence: TGCGCCAGCAGCCGGGGGACAGATTACAATGAGCAGTTCTTC.

There are many counts of this clonotype. The chain employs TRBV12-3 or TRBV12-4 and TRBJ1-3; D gene ambiguous. This CDR3 is 13 amino acids long. V lost 6 bases and J 0 bases, leaving 6 bases between the germline ends. The CDR3 DNA sequence: TGTGCCAGCAGCCGATACTCTGGAAACACCATATATTTT. Its protein product is CASSRYSGNTIYF.

The rearrangement links TRBV15 to TRBJ1-2; D possibly corresponds to TRBD1 (5 bases). Germline CDR1 is LNHNV and CDR2 is YYDKDF (reference sequence). This CDR3 is 13 amino acids long. V lost 8 bases, J lost 7 bases, and 17 bases lay in between. As DNA, the CDR3 is TGTGCCACCTCCCTACCTTGGGGGGTTGGCTACACCTTC. This sequence encodes CATSLPWGVGYTF.

The genes are TRBV5-1 and TRBJ2-5; D possibly uses TRBD1 or TRBD2 (5 bases each). Germline V gene lookup returns CDR1 SGHRS and CDR2 YFSETQ. The V gene lost 0 bases and the J gene lost 5 bases, with 8 bases spanning the gap. The CDR3 has 13 amino acids. CDR3 in amino acids: CASSLGDEETQYF. DNA for the CDR3: TGCGCCAGCAGCTTGGGGGACGAGGAGACCCAGTACTTC.

This clonotype was picked up a small number of times. This rearrangement joins TRBV29-1 to TRBJ1-1; a weak D match, TRBD1 (5 bases). Germline lookup yields CDR1 SQVTM and CDR2 ANQGSEA. V was trimmed by 6 bases and J by 6 bases, leaving 20 bases between them. The CDR3 consists of 14 residues. CDR3 coding DNA: TGCAGCGTGGCCGCGCGGGGAGGGGTAGCTGAAGCTTTCTTT. It translates to CSVAARGGVAEAFF.

This chain connects TRBV12-3 or TRBV12-4 to TRBJ1-5, with 9 bases aligning to TRBD1. This CDR3 has 15 amino acids. The junction had 3 bases not matched to a gene; V was cut back by 3 bases and J by 3 bases. This chain's CDR3 is CASSFRDRDNQPQHF. The CDR3 nucleotides are TGTGCCAGCAGTTTCCGGGACAGGGACAATCAGCCCCAGCATTTT.

CDR3 amino acids: CSVEGTSAGTDTQYF. DNA of the CDR3: TGCAGCGTTGAAGGGACTAGCGCTGGCACAGATACGCAGTATTTT. V usage is TRBV29-1 and J usage is TRBJ2-3; 9 bases line up with TRBD2. V shed 1 base and J 1 base; nucleotides not matched to a gene: 3. The CDR3 runs 15 residues. Germline assignment: CDR1 SQVTM and CDR2 ANQGSEA.

Turning to this clonotype: A read error is possible here, since a much larger clone lies one base away. The V and J genes are TRBV5-1 and TRBJ2-3; a possible D gene is TRBD2 (5 bases). Germline CDR1 and CDR2: SGHRS and YFSETQ. V gave up 5 bases and J gave up 1 base, with 17 bases separating them. The CDR3 sequence is 16 residues long. CDR3 sequence (DNA): TGCGCCAGCAGATTGTTCGGGCCCGGGGGCACAGATACGCAGTATTTT. This codes for CASRLFGPGGTDTQYF.

V gene TRBV5-1 combines with J gene TRBJ2-2; 7 bases are a match to TRBD2. This CDR3 is 15 amino acids long. Trimming cost V 4 bases and J 1 base; bases outside gene matches: 4. Per germline, CDR1 SGHRS and CDR2 YFSETQ. In DNA form, the CDR3 reads TGCGCCAGCAGCATTAGCGGGTGGAACACCGGGGAGCTGTTTTTT. Translated, it gives CASSISGWNTGELFF.

This clonotype was counted many times. The gene calls are TRBV20-1 and TRBJ2-2, with D possibly being TRBD1 (6 bases). Trimming removed 0 bases from V and 5 bases from J, with 16 bases in between. Germline values: CDR1 DFQATT, CDR2 SNEGSKA (reference sequence). The CDR3 spans 16 residues. CDR3 sequence (DNA): TGCAGTGCTAGAGATCTAGGGCGTACAGGGACCGGGGAGCTGTTTTTT. This encodes CSARDLGRTGTGELFF.

The rearrangement joins TRBV11-2 to TRBJ2-3, with 11 bases lining up with TRBD2. With 5 bases clipped from V and 7 bases from J, the junction kept 11 bases outside the gene matches. Looked up from germline, CDR1 is SGHAT and CDR2 is FQNNGV. CDR3 size: 16 residues. The CDR3: CASSPSIAGGPYTQYF. The CDR3 bases are TGTGCCAGCAGCCCATCAATAGCGGGAGGGCCATATACGCAGTATTTT.

The chain uses TRBV12-3 or TRBV12-4 and TRBJ2-2, with 7 bases matching TRBD1. This CDR3 has 19 amino acids. V was pared by 1 base and J by 4 bases, with 15 bases of the junction left unmatched. The CDR3: CASSLVRGGRANTTGELFF. The DNA of the CDR3 is TGTGCCAGCAGTTTAGTCCGAGGGGGCAGGGCAAACACCACCGGGGAGCTGTTTTTT.

At least ten counts were recorded for this clonotype. The chain recombines TRBV12-3 or TRBV12-4 with TRBJ2-1; D is unresolved. V was clipped by 3 bases and J by 6 bases, with 6 bases between them. This CDR3 region has 12 residues. In DNA, the CDR3 is TGTGCCAGCAGTTTTAGTGTCAATGAGCAGTTCTTC. This encodes CASSFSVNEQFF.

This clonotype was detected only a few times. The chain links TRBV20-1 to TRBJ1-1; 7 bases agree with TRBD1. The V gene's germline CDR1 is DFQATT and CDR2 SNEGSKA (reference sequence). This CDR3 is 16 amino acids long. V dropped 1 base and J dropped 0; count of bases not matched to a gene: 8. CDR3 sequence: CSARARTGRLNTEAFF. CDR3 DNA sequence: TGCAGTGCTAGAGCCCGGACAGGTCGCCTGAACACTGAAGCTTTCTTT.

The chain employs TRBV5-1 and TRBJ2-7; 8 positions match TRBD1. The CDR3 has 14 amino acids. J lost 2 bases, V lost 7 bases, and 8 bases had no gene match. The germline V gene has CDR1 SGHRS and CDR2 YFSETQ. The CDR3 loop reads CASRSDRATYEQYF. CDR3 coding DNA: TGCGCCAGCCGATCGGACAGGGCTACCTACGAGCAGTACTTC. The full variable domain, in which reference TRBV5-1 and TRBJ2-7 provide the parts outside the CDR3, is KAGVTQTPRYLIKTRGQQVTLSCSPISGHRSVSWYQQTPGQGLQFLFEYFSETQRNKGNFPGRFSGRQFSNSRSEMNVSTLELGDSALYLCASRSDRATYEQYFGPGTRLTVT.

This chain uses TRBV10-3 with TRBJ1-5; possible D gene TRBD1, 5 bases. This CDR3 has 15 residues. V lost 0 bases and J 4 bases, leaving 10 bases between the germline ends. Per the germline V gene, CDR1 is ENHRY and CDR2 is SYGVKD. DNA for the CDR3: TGTGCCATCAGTGAGTCATCAGGGCGGAATCAGCCCCAGCATTTT. Its translation: CAISESSGRNQPQHF.

This clonotype was recorded only once. The genes are TRBV29-1 and TRBJ1-1; 9 positions agree with TRBD1. The CDR3 has 13 amino acids. Unmatched junction bases numbered 7, after V lost 6 bases and J lost 5 bases. Germline-derived CDR1 and CDR2 are SQVTM and ANQGSEA. The CDR3 nucleotides read TGCAGCGTGGGACAGGGAACGGGAACTGAAGCTTTCTTT. Translation: CSVGQGTGTEAFF. Complete variable domain (other parts from reference TRBV29-1 and TRBJ1-1): SAVISQKPSRDICQRGTSLTIQCQVDSQVTMMFWYRQQPGQSLTLIATANQGSEATYESGFVIDKFPISRPNLTFSTLTVSNMSPEDSSIYLCSVGQGTGTEAFFGQGTRLTVV.

The chain recombines TRBV12-3 or TRBV12-4 with TRBJ2-5, with D tentatively TRBD2 (6 bases). The CDR3 extends over 14 amino acids. Trimming cost V 6 bases and J 5 bases, with 16 bases left between them. CDR3 amino acids: CASSRLVPWETQYF. CDR3 bases: TGTGCCAGCAGCCGACTAGTCCCGTGGGAGACCCAGTACTTC.

This clonotype was detected a few times. The chain recombines TRBV12-3 or TRBV12-4 with TRBJ2-3; TRBD2 matches 10 bases. The CDR3 has 16 amino acids. Trimming removed 5 bases from V and 6 bases from J; junction bases left unmatched: 11. CDR3 in DNA: TGTGCCAGCAGTATCTTAGCGGGGGGTTCCGTGGATACGCAGTATTTT. It translates to CASSILAGGSVDTQYF.

This clonotype was observed many times. The chain carries TRBV12-3 or TRBV12-4 and TRBJ2-5, with unresolved D. Trimming removed 6 bases from V and 3 bases from J, with 17 bases in between. The CDR3 extends over 15 amino acids. In DNA form, the CDR3 reads TGTGCCAGCAGCTTTTATAGGCACGGAGAAGAGACCCAGTACTTC. It is translated as CASSFYRHGEETQYF.

This clonotype was picked up many times. The V call is TRBV4-3, the J call TRBJ2-4; tentatively, D is TRBD1 or TRBD2 (6 bases each). Trimming stripped 0 bases from V and 0 bases from J, with 12 bases between. This CDR3 contains 17 residues. CDR1 is LGHNA, CDR2 YSLEER, per germline. CDR3 loop: CASSQDEGGVAKNIQYF. The CDR3 DNA sequence: TGCGCCAGCAGCCAAGATGAGGGGGGCGTAGCCAAAAACATTCAGTACTTC.

This clonotype was picked up many times. V is TRBV12-5 and J is TRBJ2-5; 8 bases align to TRBD1. With 0 bases clipped from V and 4 bases from J, the junction kept 7 bases outside the gene matches. This CDR3 spans 16 amino acids. CDR1 is LGHNT, CDR2 FRNRAP, per germline. DNA for the CDR3: TGTGCTAGTGGTTTGGTAGGCAGGGGGCAGAGAGAGACCCAGTACTTC. Translating it yields CASGLVGRGQRETQYF.

V usage is TRBV11-3 and J usage is TRBJ2-2; D tentatively reads TRBD1 or TRBD2 (6 bases each). The germline CDR1 and CDR2 sequences are SGHNT and YENEEA. Trimming cost V 5 bases and J 3 bases, with 16 bases left between them. The CDR3 runs to 16 residues. CDR3 in amino acids: CASSKIGGGHTGELFF. The CDR3 coding sequence is TGTGCCAGCAGCAAGATAGGAGGGGGACACACCGGGGAGCTGTTTTTT.

This clonotype has ten or more counts. The gene calls are TRBV5-5 and TRBJ2-7; 7 bases map to TRBD1. There are 15 residues in the CDR3. Germline CDR1 and CDR2: SGHKS and YYEKEE (reference sequence). V shed 4 bases and J 4 bases; nucleotides not matched to a gene: 11. The CDR3 sequence is CASSTQPGQIYEQYV. The CDR3 DNA follows: TGTGCCAGCAGCACTCAACCGGGACAGATTTACGAGCAGTACGTC.